This entry features one T cell receptor (beta chain) sequence. Antigen unknown. Clones were read by immunoSEQ multiplex PCR, and TCRdb kept only the in-frame ones, dropping some. The table shows some 36,000 clones, with 68% occurring only once. J was trimmed by 5 bases and V by 2 bases; bases with no gene match: 6. CDR3 length equals 15 residues. Germline V gives CDR1 MRHNA, CDR2 SNTAGT. This specimen comes from a study of vaccination effects on CD4 cells after COVID-19. Findings and caveats of the study: Infection-derived and vaccine-derived clones contracted markedly late after vaccination.

Scientists isolated CD4+ T cells after a roughly 10-day culture period ended. According to the study, vaccine recipients showed no prior SARS-CoV-2 infection and negative nucleocapsid antibodies. Half the medium was swapped for IL-2 medium on days 3 and 7. This chain uses TRBV6-4 with TRBJ2-1; 7 nucleotides line up with TRBD2. The sample consisted of CD4+ T cells from PBMCs cultured without peptide, taken before COVID-19 vaccination. This clonotype was sampled from a human donor who received a COVID-19 vaccine. The CDR3 sequence is CASSDTGEGHNEQFF. CDR3 sequence (DNA): TGTGCCAGCAGTGACACGGGGGAGGGCCACAATGAGCAGTTCTTC.